This TCR beta chain is from a study of human T cells and chemical hapten exposure. Study details: Affected patients, primarily female, had alopecia areata, totalis or universalis. General observations from the study: Because all patients had alopecia, their immune responses might differ from healthy ones.

Time point here: pre-sensitization, week 0. The treatment is: therapeutic diphenylcyclopropenone sensitization with weekly scalp DPC. The authors extracted total RNA from unfractionated whole blood. TCRdb itself ran the RACE reads through MiXCR, one entry per CDR3 protein. Here the sample spans roughly 380,000 distinct CDR3 sequences, 5.1% being singletons. This clonotype was counted at least ten times. Its antigen is not known. The CDR3 is made up of 16 amino acids. V was shortened by 0 bases and J by 0 bases, with 12 bases between the two germline ends. In germline, CDR1 is DFQATT, CDR2 SNEGSKA (reference sequence).

Sequenced material: whole blood, taken in connection with sensitization to the hapten diphenylcyclopropenone (DPC). This chain joins TRBV20-1 and TRBJ2-4, with D tentatively TRBD1 (6 bases). The source of this sequence is a woman aged 50 to 65 with alopecia areata. Some clones in this sample may be carry-over from other donors' samples. The CDR3 spells CSAREGHLGAKNIQYF. The CDR3 region has the DNA TGCAGTGCTAGAGAGGGACACCTAGGAGCCAAAAACATTCAGTACTTC.